The entry that follows covers one TCR beta chain sequence. Measured with immunoSEQ multiplex PCR; TCRdb has only the in-frame clones, and not every one. This table has 250,000 to 300,000 clones, 70% to 90% appearing once. V was pared by 0 bases and J by 8 bases, with 7 bases of the junction left unmatched. Germline assignment: CDR1 MNHEY and CDR2 SMNVEV (reference sequence). The CDR3 consists of 15 residues. This sample is drawn from a study of blood T cell repertoires in COVID-19. The source material was PBMCs or T cells enriched from blood (not recorded which). The chain has TRBV27 and TRBJ1-2, with TRBD1 matching over 9 bases. The sequence was collected from a woman between 50 and 59 years old who had recovered from COVID-19. This CDR3 reads CASSLSWGQGDGYTF. CDR3 sequence (DNA): TGTGCCAGCAGTTTATCTTGGGGACAGGGCGACGGCTACACCTTC.